These T cell receptor beta chains were read from a single sample in a study of vaccination and CD4 T cells after COVID-19. TCRdb analysed the PCR reads with MiXCR anew, one entry per CDR3 protein. Here the sample spans about 18,000 distinct CDR3 sequences, roughly 49% being singletons. These receptors' antigens are unknown. Source: CD4+ T cells from blood, cultured in vitro, taken before SARS-CoV-2 vaccination. These receptors were collected from a human donor who had recovered from COVID-19. The CDR3 runs from the conserved cysteine through the conserved F or W. D genes are given only for firm matches. A clone size is listed for some rows: how often the clone was seen (once, few, many), or a class if it is expanded.

>TRBV6-5|NA|TRBJ2-5|few|14
CASSYSEGAETQYF
TGTGCCAGCAGTTACTCGGAGGGGGCGGAGACCCAGTACTTC
>TRBV20-1|NA|TRBJ2-3|NA|13
CSAPTLSTDTQYF
TGCAGTGCTCCGACACTGAGCACAGATACGCAGTATTTT
>TRBV7-2|NA|TRBJ2-3|few|14
CASSLWSNSDTQYF
TGTGCCAGCAGCTTATGGAGTAATTCAGATACGCAGTATTTT
>TRBV20-1|NA|TRBJ2-5|few|13
CSARKFGPETQYF
TGCAGTGCTAGGAAGTTCGGGCCAGAGACCCAGTACTTC
>TRBV21-1|NA|TRBJ1-2|NA|16
CASSYTDWGRLGGYTF
TGTGCCAGCAGCTATACTGATTGGGGCAGATTGGGCGGCTACACCTTC
>TRBV7-2|NA|TRBJ2-5|NA|15
CASSLVWDHQETQYF
TGTGCCAGCAGCTTAGTATGGGACCACCAAGAGACCCAGTACTTC
>TRBV20-1|TRBD2|TRBJ2-1|NA|16
CSAKQPSGGLYNEQFF
TGCAGTGCTAAACAACCTAGCGGGGGGCTTTACAATGAGCAGTTCTTC
>TRBV11-3|NA|TRBJ1-5|few|13
CASSSYGGQPQHF
TGTGCCAGCAGCTCCTATGGGGGTCAGCCCCAGCATTTT
>TRBV27|TRBD1|TRBJ2-1|few|15
CASSLTGQHYNEQFF
TGTGCCAGCAGTTTAACGGGACAGCACTACAATGAGCAGTTCTTC
>TRBV5-1|TRBD1|TRBJ2-5|NA|14
CASKTGTGRETQYF
TGCGCCAGCAAAACCGGGACAGGGAGAGAGACCCAGTACTTC
>TRBV19|NA|TRBJ2-3|NA|15
CASSPQREGTDTQYF
TGTGCCAGTAGTCCTCAACGAGAAGGCACAGATACGCAGTATTTT
>TRBV11-3|NA|TRBJ1-1|NA|12
CASSLGGGGAFF
TGTGCCAGCAGCTTAGGAGGGGGGGGAGCTTTCTTT
>TRBV20-1|NA|TRBJ2-3|few|17
CSARDQKGRGVGDTQYF
TGCAGTGCTAGAGATCAGAAGGGGCGAGGTGTGGGAGATACGCAGTATTTT
>TRBV19|NA|TRBJ2-3|NA|16
CASSIVASASTDTQYF
TGTGCCAGTAGTATAGTGGCTAGCGCAAGCACAGATACGCAGTATTTT
>TRBV7-9|TRBD2|TRBJ2-3|NA|15
CASLRAGGPSDTQYF
TGTGCCAGCCTCAGAGCGGGAGGGCCATCAGATACGCAGTATTTT
>TRBV7-3|TRBD1|TRBJ1-2|NA|16
CASSLQGGQGAEGYTF
TGTGCCAGCAGCTTACAGGGGGGACAGGGGGCGGAAGGCTACACCTTC
>TRBV19|NA|TRBJ1-5|NA|15
CASSNRVNKYQPQHF
TGTGCCAGTAGTAATCGTGTCAACAAATATCAGCCCCAGCATTTT
>TRBV28|NA|TRBJ1-6|NA|17
CASSSRGFDRSWEPLHF
TGTGCCAGCAGTTCGCGGGGCTTTGACAGGAGCTGGGAACCCCTCCACTTT
>TRBV27|TRBD1|TRBJ2-1|NA|15
CASSPGTGDYAEQFF
TGTGCCAGCAGTCCTGGGACAGGGGATTATGCTGAGCAGTTCTTC
>TRBV11-3|TRBD1|TRBJ1-1|NA|17
CASSSRTGTGINTEAFF
TGTGCCAGCAGCTCCAGGACCGGGACAGGGATTAACACTGAAGCTTTCTTT
>TRBV7-2|NA|TRBJ2-5|NA|15
CASSLVIDSQETQYF
TGTGCCAGCAGCTTAGTTATAGACAGCCAAGAGACCCAGTACTTC
>TRBV28|NA|TRBJ2-7|NA|15
CASSPPDGVGYEQYF
TGTGCCAGCAGCCCCCCCGACGGAGTTGGCTACGAGCAGTACTTC
>TRBV18|TRBD2|TRBJ2-3|NA|15
CASSPSRGGRDTQYF
TGTGCCAGCTCACCATCGCGGGGGGGCCGGGATACGCAGTATTTT
>TRBV20-1|NA|TRBJ1-1|NA|14
CSARDWARNTEAFF
TGCAGTGCTAGAGATTGGGCGCGGAACACTGAAGCTTTCTTT
>TRBV19|NA|TRBJ1-5|NA|13
CASKDRGGQPQHF
TGTGCCAGTAAAGACCGGGGAGGTCAGCCCCAGCATTTT
>TRBV7-2|NA|TRBJ1-1|NA|13
CASSQRGIAEAFF
TGTGCCAGCAGCCAGCGTGGGATTGCTGAAGCTTTCTTT
>TRBV20-1|TRBD1|TRBJ1-6|NA|16
CSARVPAGQGNSPLHF
TGCAGTGCTAGAGTCCCCGCGGGACAGGGTAATTCACCCCTCCACTTT
>TRBV12-3/TRBV12-4|NA|TRBJ1-5|NA|14
CASSASRENQPQHF
TGTGCCAGCAGTGCCTCGAGGGAGAATCAGCCCCAGCATTTT
>TRBV5-1|NA|TRBJ2-7|NA|13
CASSLAGSYEQYF
TGCGCCAGCAGCTTGGCGGGTTCCTACGAGCAGTACTTC
>TRBV12-3/TRBV12-4|NA|TRBJ2-7|NA|16
CASSFPPGEVSYEQYF
TGTGCCAGCAGTTTTCCCCCGGGGGAAGTCTCCTACGAGCAGTACTTC
>TRBV7-2|TRBD1|TRBJ1-5|NA|15
CASSLVGQGNQPQHF
TGTGCCAGCAGCTTAGTAGGACAGGGCAATCAGCCCCAGCATTTT
>TRBV19|NA|TRBJ1-1|NA|12
CASTVGAGEAFF
TGTGCCAGTACGGTTGGGGCGGGTGAAGCTTTCTTT
>TRBV11-3|NA|TRBJ1-1|NA|14
CASSFSRGNTEAFF
TGTGCCAGCAGCTTTTCCAGAGGGAACACTGAAGCTTTCTTT
>TRBV9|TRBD2|TRBJ2-1|NA|16
CASSPDSGNSYNEQFF
TGTGCCAGCAGCCCGGATAGCGGGAACTCCTACAATGAGCAGTTCTTC
>TRBV20-1|NA|TRBJ1-1|NA|14
CSAQPGAMNTEAFF
TGCAGTGCACAACCGGGAGCCATGAACACTGAAGCTTTCTTT